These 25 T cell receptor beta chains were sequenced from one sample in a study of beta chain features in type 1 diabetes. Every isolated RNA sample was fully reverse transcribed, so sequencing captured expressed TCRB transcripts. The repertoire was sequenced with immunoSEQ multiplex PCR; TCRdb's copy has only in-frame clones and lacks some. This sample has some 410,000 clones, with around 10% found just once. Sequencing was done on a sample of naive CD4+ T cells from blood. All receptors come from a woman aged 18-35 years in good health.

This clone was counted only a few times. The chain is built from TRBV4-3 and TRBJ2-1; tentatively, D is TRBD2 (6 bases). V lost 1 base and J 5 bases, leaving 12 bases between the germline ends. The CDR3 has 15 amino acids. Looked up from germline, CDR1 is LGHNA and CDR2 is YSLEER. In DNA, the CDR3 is TGCGCCAGCAGCCAAGTCGGGACTCCCGACAATGAGCAGTTCTTC. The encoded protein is CASSQVGTPDNEQFF.

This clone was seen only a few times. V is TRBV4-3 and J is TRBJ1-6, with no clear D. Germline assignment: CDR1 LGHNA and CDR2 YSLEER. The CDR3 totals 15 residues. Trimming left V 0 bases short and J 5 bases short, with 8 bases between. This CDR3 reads CASSQERADNSPLHF. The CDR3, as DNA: TGCGCCAGCAGCCAAGAACGCGCGGATAATTCACCCCTCCACTTT.

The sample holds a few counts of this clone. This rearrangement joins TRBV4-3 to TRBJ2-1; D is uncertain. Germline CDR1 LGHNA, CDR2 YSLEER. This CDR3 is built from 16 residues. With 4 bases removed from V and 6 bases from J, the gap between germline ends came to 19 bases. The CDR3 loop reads CASSRSVAESSNEQFF. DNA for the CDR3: TGCGCCAGCAGCCGTTCCGTGGCGGAATCGTCCAATGAGCAGTTCTTC.

Here the CDR3 DNA reads TGTGCCAGCAGTATTCCGGACAGGCAAGAGACCCAGTACTTC. It specifies CASSIPDRQETQYF. The V call is TRBV7-2, the J call TRBJ2-5; 7 nucleotides agree with TRBD1. Looked up from germline, CDR1 is SGHTA and CDR2 is FQGNSA. Trimming took 6 bases from V and 2 from J; bases not matched to a gene: 6. This CDR3 region has 14 residues. Using reference TRBV7-2 and TRBJ2-5 for the parts outside the CDR3, the full variable domain is GAGVSQSPSNKVTEKGKDVELRCDPISGHTALYWYRQSLGQGLEFLIYFQGNSAPDKSGLPSDRFSAERTGGSVSTLTIQRTQQEDSAVYLCASSIPDRQETQYFGPGTRLLVL.

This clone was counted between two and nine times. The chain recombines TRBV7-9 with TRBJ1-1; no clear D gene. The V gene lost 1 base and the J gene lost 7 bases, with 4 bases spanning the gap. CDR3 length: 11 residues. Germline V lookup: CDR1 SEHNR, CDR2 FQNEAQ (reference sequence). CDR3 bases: TGTGCCAGCAGCTTAGGGGGTGAAGCTTTCTTT. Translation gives CASSLGGEAFF. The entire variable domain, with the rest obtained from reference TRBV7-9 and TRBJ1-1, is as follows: DTGVSQNPRHKITKRGQNVTFRCDPISEHNRLYWYRQTLGQGPEFLTYFQNEAQLEKSRLLSDRFSAERPKGSFSTLEIQRTEQGDSAMYLCASSLGGEAFFGQGTRLTVV.

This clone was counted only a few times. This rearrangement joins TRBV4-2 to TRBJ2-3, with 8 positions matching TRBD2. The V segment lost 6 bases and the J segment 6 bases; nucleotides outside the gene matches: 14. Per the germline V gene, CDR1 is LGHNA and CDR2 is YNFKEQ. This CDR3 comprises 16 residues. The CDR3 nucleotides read TGTGCCAGCAGTTCCTCCGGGACTAGGAGCATTGATACGCAGTATTTT. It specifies CASSSSGTRSIDTQYF.

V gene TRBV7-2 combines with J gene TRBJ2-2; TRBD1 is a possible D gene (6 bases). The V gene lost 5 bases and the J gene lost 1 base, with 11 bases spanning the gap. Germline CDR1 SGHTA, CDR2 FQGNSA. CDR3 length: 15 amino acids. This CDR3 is CASSGDILNTGELFF. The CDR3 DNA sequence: TGTGCCAGCAGCGGGGACATTTTGAACACCGGGGAGCTGTTTTTT. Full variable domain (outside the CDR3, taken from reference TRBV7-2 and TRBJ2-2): GAGVSQSPSNKVTEKGKDVELRCDPISGHTALYWYRQSLGQGLEFLIYFQGNSAPDKSGLPSDRFSAERTGGSVSTLTIQRTQQEDSAVYLCASSGDILNTGELFFGEGSRLTVL.

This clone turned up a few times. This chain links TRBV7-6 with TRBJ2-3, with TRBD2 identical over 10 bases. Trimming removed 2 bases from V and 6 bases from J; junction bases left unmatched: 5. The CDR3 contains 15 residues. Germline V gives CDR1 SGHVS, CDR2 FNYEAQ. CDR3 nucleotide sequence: TGTGCCAGCAGCTTACAAGCGGGAGGGCCCGATACGCAGTATTTT. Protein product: CASSLQAGGPDTQYF.

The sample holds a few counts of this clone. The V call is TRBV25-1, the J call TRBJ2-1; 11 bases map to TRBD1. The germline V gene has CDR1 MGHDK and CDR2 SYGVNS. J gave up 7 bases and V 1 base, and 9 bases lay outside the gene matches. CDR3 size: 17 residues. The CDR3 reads CASSESEWTGGGNEQFF. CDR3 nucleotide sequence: TGTGCCAGCAGTGAATCAGAGTGGACAGGGGGCGGGAATGAGCAGTTCTTC.

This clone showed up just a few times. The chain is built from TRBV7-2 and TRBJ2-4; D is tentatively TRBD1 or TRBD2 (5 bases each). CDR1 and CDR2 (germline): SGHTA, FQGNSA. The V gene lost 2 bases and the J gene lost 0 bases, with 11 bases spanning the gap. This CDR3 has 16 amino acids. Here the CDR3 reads CASSLYGAIAKNIQYF. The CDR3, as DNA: TGTGCCAGCAGCTTATACGGGGCGATAGCCAAAAACATTCAGTACTTC.

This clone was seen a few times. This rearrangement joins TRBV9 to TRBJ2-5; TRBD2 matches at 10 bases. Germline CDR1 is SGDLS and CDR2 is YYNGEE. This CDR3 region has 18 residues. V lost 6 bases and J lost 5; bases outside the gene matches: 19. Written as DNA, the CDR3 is TGTGCCAGCACCAGAGCCCCCTCTTCTAGCGGGAGACCCGAGACCCAGTACTTC. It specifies CASTRAPSSSGRPETQYF.

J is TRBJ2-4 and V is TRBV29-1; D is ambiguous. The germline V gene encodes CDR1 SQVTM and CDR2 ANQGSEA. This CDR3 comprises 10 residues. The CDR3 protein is CSTGEDIQYF. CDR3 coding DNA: TGCAGTACCGGCGAAGACATTCAGTACTTC.

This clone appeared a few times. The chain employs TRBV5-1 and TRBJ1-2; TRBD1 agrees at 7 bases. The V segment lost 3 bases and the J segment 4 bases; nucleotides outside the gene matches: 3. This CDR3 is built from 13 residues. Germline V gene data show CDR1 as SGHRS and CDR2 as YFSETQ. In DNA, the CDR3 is TGCGCCAGCAGCTCCGGGACAGCCTATGGCTACACCTTC. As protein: CASSSGTAYGYTF.

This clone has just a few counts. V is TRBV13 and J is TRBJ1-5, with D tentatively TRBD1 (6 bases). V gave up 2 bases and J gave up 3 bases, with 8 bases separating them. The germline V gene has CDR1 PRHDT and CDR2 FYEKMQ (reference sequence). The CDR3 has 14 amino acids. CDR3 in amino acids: CASSLQGSNQPQHF. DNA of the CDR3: TGTGCCAGCAGCTTACAGGGGTCCAATCAGCCCCAGCATTTT.

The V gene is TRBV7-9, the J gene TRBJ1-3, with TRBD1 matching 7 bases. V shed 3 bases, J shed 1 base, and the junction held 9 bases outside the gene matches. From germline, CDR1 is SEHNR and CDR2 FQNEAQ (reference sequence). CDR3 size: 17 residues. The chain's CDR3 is CASSLLTGQRSGNTIYF. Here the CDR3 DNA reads TGTGCCAGCAGCTTGCTAACGGGACAGCGGTCTGGAAACACCATATATTTT.

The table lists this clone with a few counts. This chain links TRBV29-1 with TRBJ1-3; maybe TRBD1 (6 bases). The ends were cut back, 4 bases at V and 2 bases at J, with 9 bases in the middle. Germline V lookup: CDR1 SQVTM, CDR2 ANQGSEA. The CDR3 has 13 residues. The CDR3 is CSVARGAGNTIYF. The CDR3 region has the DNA TGCAGCGTTGCGAGGGGGGCTGGAAACACCATATATTTT.

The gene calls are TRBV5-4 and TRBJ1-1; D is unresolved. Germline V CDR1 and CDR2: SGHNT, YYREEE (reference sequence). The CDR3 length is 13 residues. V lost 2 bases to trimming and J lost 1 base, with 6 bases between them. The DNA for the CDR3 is TGTGCCAGCAGCTTCGGCGGGAACACTGAAGCTTTCTTT. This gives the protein CASSFGGNTEAFF.

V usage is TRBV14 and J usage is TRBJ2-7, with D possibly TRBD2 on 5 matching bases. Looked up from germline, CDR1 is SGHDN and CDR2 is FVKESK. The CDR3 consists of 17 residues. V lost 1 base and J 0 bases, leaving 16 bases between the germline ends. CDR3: CASSQGTTLGGSYEQYV. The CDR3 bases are TGTGCCAGCAGCCAAGGGACGACATTAGGAGGCTCCTACGAGCAGTACGTC.

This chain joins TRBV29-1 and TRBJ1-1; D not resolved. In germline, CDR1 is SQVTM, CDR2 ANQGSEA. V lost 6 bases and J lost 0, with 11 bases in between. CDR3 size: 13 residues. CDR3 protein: CSVVQIMNTEAFF. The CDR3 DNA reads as TGCAGCGTGGTACAGATTATGAACACTGAAGCTTTCTTT. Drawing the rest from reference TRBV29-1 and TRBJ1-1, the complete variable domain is SAVISQKPSRDICQRGTSLTIQCQVDSQVTMMFWYRQQPGQSLTLIATANQGSEATYESGFVIDKFPISRPNLTFSTLTVSNMSPEDSSIYLCSVVQIMNTEAFFGQGTRLTVV.

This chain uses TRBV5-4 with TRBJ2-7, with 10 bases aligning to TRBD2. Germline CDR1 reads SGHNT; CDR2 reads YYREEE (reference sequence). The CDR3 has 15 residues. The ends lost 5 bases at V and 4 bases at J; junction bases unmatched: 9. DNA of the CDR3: TGTGCCAGCAGAAGTCAGCGGGAGGGTCTTTACGAGCAGTACTTC. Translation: CASRSQREGLYEQYF.

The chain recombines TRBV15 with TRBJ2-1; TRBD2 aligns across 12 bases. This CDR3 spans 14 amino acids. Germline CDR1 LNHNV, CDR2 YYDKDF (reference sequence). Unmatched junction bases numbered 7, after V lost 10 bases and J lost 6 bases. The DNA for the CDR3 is TGTGCCATCGGACTAGCGGGAAGACGCAATGAGCAGTTCTTC. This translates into CAIGLAGRRNEQFF.

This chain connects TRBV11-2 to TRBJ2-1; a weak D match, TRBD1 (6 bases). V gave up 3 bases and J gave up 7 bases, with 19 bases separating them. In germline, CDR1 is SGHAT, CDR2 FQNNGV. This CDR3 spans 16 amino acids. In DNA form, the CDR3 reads TGTGCCAGCAGCTTTTTGCTGGACAGAATACGGAATGAGCAGTTCTTC. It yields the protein CASSFLLDRIRNEQFF.

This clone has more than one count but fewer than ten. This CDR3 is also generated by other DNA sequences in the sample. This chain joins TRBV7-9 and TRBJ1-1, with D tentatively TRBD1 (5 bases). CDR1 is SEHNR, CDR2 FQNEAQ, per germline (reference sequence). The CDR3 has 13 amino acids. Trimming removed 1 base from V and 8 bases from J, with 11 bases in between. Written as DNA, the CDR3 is TGTGCCAGCAGCTTAGATCAGGGCACGGAAGCTTTCTTT. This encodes CASSLDQGTEAFF.

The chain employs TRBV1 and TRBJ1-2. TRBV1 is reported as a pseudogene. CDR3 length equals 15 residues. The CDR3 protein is CTSSPRARAYHGYTF. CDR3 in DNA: TGCACCAGCAGCCCCCGGGCCCGGGCGTACCATGGCTACACCTTC.

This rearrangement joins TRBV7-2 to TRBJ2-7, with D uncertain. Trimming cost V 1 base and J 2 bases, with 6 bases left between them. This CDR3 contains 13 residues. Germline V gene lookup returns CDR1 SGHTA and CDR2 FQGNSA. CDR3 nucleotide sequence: TGTGCCAGCAGCTTAGGGACCACCTACGAGCAGTACGTC. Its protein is CASSLGTTYEQYV.